Listed here are 5 T cell receptor beta chains from one sample, sequenced in a study of Ad26.COV2.S vaccination and SARS-CoV-2 variants. The assay was immunoSEQ multiplex PCR, and TCRdb's table has in-frame clones only and misses some. The table records more than 300,000 clones, roughly 84% of them present only once. The treatment denotes: about 20 received Ad26.COV2.S at low or high dose, single or two shots; roughly five received placebo; per-sample allocation not given. Sampling occurred on day 63 after the first vaccine or placebo injection. The sample was peripheral blood, taken in a trial of Ad26.COV2.S vaccine versus placebo. All receptors come from a person aged 18-60 years who received the Ad26.COV2.S COVID-19 vaccine or a placebo.

The chain employs TRBV7-9 and TRBJ2-7; a possible D gene is TRBD1 (5 bases). The V and J ends lost 5 bases and 0 bases respectively, with 17 bases between them. The CDR3 is made up of 16 amino acids. The V gene's germline CDR1 is SEHNR and CDR2 FQNEAQ (reference sequence). The CDR3 protein is CASSLWTLSSSYEQYF. CDR3 DNA: TGTGCCAGCAGCCTGTGGACACTTTCGTCCTCCTACGAGCAGTACTTC.

The chain has TRBV12-5 and TRBJ1-1; unclear D gene. The length of the CDR3 is 12 residues. Per germline, CDR1 LGHNT and CDR2 FRNRAP. Trimming pared 6 bases from V and 1 base from J, leaving 6 bases between. CDR3: CASGLPNTEAFF. The CDR3 bases are TGTGCTAGTGGCTTACCGAACACTGAAGCTTTCTTT.

The gene calls are TRBV6-6 and TRBJ1-6; no definite D call. V lost 0 bases and J 8 bases, leaving 11 bases between the germline ends. From germline, CDR1 is MNHNY and CDR2 SVGAGI (reference sequence). CDR3 length: 15 residues. CDR3 protein: CASSYSNEGDSPLHF. CDR3 in DNA: TGTGCCAGCAGTTACTCGAATGAGGGAGATTCACCCCTCCACTTT.

The V and J genes are TRBV5-1 and TRBJ2-3, with TRBD1 identical over 8 bases. CDR1 and CDR2 (germline): SGHRS, YFSETQ. This CDR3 is 16 amino acids long. Losses at the gene ends were 0 bases for V and 5 bases for J; bases not matched to a gene: 8. Here the CDR3 reads CASSLAQGAVVDTQYF. The CDR3 DNA sequence: TGCGCCAGCAGCTTGGCCCAGGGGGCGGTGGTAGATACGCAGTATTTT. The variable domain in full, with the rest retrieved from reference TRBV5-1 and TRBJ2-3, is KAGVTQTPRYLIKTRGQQVTLSCSPISGHRSVSWYQQTPGQGLQFLFEYFSETQRNKGNFPGRFSGRQFSNSRSEMNVSTLELGDSALYLCASSLAQGAVVDTQYFGPGTRLTVL.

V gene TRBV5-1 combines with J gene TRBJ2-5; D not resolved. This CDR3 has 14 residues. Per the germline V gene, CDR1 is SGHRS and CDR2 is YFSETQ. The V end lost 4 bases, the J end lost 1 base, and 11 bases lay between the germline ends. CDR3 loop: CASSPPLRQETQYF. CDR3 DNA: TGCGCCAGCAGCCCTCCCCTTCGCCAAGAGACCCAGTACTTC.